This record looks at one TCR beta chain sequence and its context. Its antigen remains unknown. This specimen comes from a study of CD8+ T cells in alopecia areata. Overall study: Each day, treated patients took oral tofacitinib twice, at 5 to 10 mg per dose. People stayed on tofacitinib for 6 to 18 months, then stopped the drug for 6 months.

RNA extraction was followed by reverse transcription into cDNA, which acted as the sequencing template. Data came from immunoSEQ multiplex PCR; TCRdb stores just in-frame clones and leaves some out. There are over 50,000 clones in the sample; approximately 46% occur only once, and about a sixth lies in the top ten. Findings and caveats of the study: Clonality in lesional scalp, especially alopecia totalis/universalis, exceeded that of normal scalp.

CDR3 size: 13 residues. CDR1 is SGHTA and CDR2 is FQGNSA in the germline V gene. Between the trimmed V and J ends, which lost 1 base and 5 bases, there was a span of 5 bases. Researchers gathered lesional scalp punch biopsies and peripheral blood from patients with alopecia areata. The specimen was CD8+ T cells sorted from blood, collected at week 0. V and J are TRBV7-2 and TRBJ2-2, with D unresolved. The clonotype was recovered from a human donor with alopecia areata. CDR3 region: CASSLVQTGELFF. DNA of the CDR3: TGTGCCAGCAGCTTAGTGCAGACCGGGGAGCTGTTTTTT.